This T cell receptor (beta chain) appears in the sequencing data of a study of T cells in localized non-small cell lung cancer. This clone is medium-sized in the sample. The protocol was immunoSEQ multiplex PCR, while the TCRdb copy is restricted to in-frame clones and leaves out a portion. The sample carries 4,500 or so clones, over 30% recorded once. This CDR3 has 16 residues. V shed 10 bases and J shed 0 bases, with 18 bases lying between them. CDR1 and CDR2 (germline): MNHGY, SAAAGT. The chain is built from TRBV6-8 and TRBJ2-2; no reliable D call. The clonotype was recovered from a woman aged 40 to 75 with stage I lung adenocarcinoma. Sequences were derived from lung tumor tissue, sampled before any cancer treatment. This CDR3 reads CAITGSSTTNTGELFF. The CDR3 DNA follows: TGTGCCATCACCGGATCGAGTACCACGAACACCGGGGAGCTGTTTTTT.